This T cell receptor (beta chain) is from a study of post-analysis software for immune sequencing data. Researchers reported that TCR beta cDNA libraries carried unique molecular identifiers. TCRdb re-analysed the PCR reads in MiXCR, keeping a single row per CDR3 protein. The table records approximately 690,000 distinct CDR3 sequences, 55% to 60% of them present only once. Regarding the study as a whole: Patients carried roughly 5 TRBV segments more frequently than controls did, and TRBV5-6, TRBV5-1 and TRBV20-1 were among them.

CDR1 is DFQATT, CDR2 SNEGSKA, per germline (reference sequence). This CDR3 has 12 residues. A remark on this clonotype: The antigen remains unidentified.

What was sequenced was blood. This receptor was obtained from a girl aged 2 to 9 with multiple sclerosis. This chain links TRBV20-1 with TRBJ2-1, with 7 bases lining up with TRBD2. The DNA for the CDR3 is TGCAGCCTACTAGCGTCCCACAATGAGCAGTTCTTC. This sequence encodes CSLLASHNEQFF.